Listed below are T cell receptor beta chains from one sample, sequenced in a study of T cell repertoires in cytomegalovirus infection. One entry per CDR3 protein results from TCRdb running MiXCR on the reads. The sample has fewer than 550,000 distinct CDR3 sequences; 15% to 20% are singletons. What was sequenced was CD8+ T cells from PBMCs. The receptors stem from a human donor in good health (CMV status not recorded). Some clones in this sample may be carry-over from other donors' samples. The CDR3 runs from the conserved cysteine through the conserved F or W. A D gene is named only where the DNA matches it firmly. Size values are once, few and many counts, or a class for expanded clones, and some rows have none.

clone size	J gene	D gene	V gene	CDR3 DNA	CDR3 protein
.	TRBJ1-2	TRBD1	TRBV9	TGTGCCAGCAGCCCATCAGGGGGACATTGGGGATATGGCTACACCTTC	CASSPSGGHWGYGYTF
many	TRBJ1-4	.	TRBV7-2	TGTGCCAGCAGCTTAGTGTTGGGCGATGAAAAACTGTTTTTT	CASSLVLGDEKLFF
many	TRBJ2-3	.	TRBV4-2	TGTGCCAGCAGCCAAGGAGAGACAAACACAGATACGCAGTATTTT	CASSQGETNTDTQYF
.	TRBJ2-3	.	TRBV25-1	TGTGCCAGCAGCCCCTTCATTTATTCCACAGATACGCAGTATTTT	CASSPFIYSTDTQYF
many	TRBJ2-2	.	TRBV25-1	TGTGCCAGCAGTGAAAAGTTCGAAAGGGAGCTGTTTTTT	CASSEKFERELFF
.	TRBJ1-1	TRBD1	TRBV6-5	TGTGCCAGCAGTTACTCTTCGGGACAGACGGAAGCTTTCTTT	CASSYSSGQTEAFF
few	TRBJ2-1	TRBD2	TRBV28	TGTGCCAGCAGTTTGACTAGCGGGAACCAGGGTGAGCAGTTCTTC	CASSLTSGNQGEQFF
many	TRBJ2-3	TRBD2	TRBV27	TGTGCCAGCAGTTTATCGGGGATTTCGACTAGCGGGGGCCGTACAGATACGCAGTATTTT	CASSLSGISTSGGRTDTQYF
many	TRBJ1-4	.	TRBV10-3	TGTGCCATCAGTGAGTCTTCCAGGTACAATGAAAAACTGTTTTTT	CAISESSRYNEKLFF
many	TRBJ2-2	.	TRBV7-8	TGTGCCAGCAGTGAACCGCTGGGGGGCGGGTTCGGGGAGCTGTTTTTT	CASSEPLGGGFGELFF
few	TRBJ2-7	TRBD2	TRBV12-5	TGTGCTAGTGGTTTTGGGGGGGGCGAGCAGTACTTC	CASGFGGGEQYF
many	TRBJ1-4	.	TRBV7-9	TGTGCCAGCAGCGGGGACATTGCAACTAATGAAAAACTGTTTTTT	CASSGDIATNEKLFF
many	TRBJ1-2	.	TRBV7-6	TGTGCCAGCAGCCCAGGACGGATTCTGGAGGGCGGCTACACCTTC	CASSPGRILEGGYTF
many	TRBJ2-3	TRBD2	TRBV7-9	TGTGCCAGCGGGTCCACCTTTATACTAGCGGCGGACGGAGATACGCAGTATTTT	CASGSTFILAADGDTQYF
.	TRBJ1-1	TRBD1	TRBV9	TGTGCCAGCAGCCCCCCGGACAGGTTGGCTTTCTTT	CASSPPDRLAFF
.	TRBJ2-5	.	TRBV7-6	TGTGCCAGCAGAGTGGGGACAGTCGGGGGGGAGACCCAGTACTTC	CASRVGTVGGETQYF
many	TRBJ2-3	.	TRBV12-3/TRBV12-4	TGTGCCAGCAGTTTCCCGGGGGCAAAGACAGATACGCAGTATTTT	CASSFPGAKTDTQYF